This is a list of T cell receptor beta chains from one sample in a study of early T cells in non-severe SARS-CoV-2 infection. TCRdb analysed the 5' RACE reads with MiXCR anew, one entry per CDR3 protein. Of tens of thousands of distinct CDR3 sequences in the sample, approximately 14% were seen once. The source material was whole blood. These receptors were collected from an adult who was a healthcare worker with PCR-confirmed SARS-CoV-2 infection or an uninfected control (not recorded which). CDR3s include the opening cysteine and the closing phenylalanine or tryptophan. The order of the fields is clone size, J gene, D gene, V gene, CDR3 protein, CDR3 DNA. D genes are given only for firm matches. Size values are once, few and many counts, or a class for expanded clones, and some rows have none.

clone_size: NA
j_call: TRBJ2-3
d_call: NA
v_call: TRBV9
cdr3_aa: CASSVAGGQPDTQYF
cdr3_nt: TGTGCCAGCAGCGTAGCGGGGGGCCAGCCAGATACGCAGTATTTT

clone_size: NA
j_call: TRBJ1-1
d_call: TRBD1
v_call: TRBV7-2
cdr3_aa: CASSWLYRGSEAFF
cdr3_nt: TGTGCCAGCAGCTGGCTGTACAGGGGAAGTGAAGCTTTCTTT

clone_size: NA
j_call: TRBJ2-1
d_call: TRBD2
v_call: TRBV4-2
cdr3_aa: CASSRDYHNEQFF
cdr3_nt: TGTGCCAGCAGCCGGGACTACCACAATGAGCAGTTCTTC

clone_size: many
j_call: TRBJ2-2
d_call: NA
v_call: TRBV29-1
cdr3_aa: CSVEPAPNTGELFF
cdr3_nt: TGCAGCGTTGAACCCGCACCCAATACCGGGGAGCTGTTTTTT

clone_size: NA
j_call: TRBJ2-2
d_call: NA
v_call: TRBV6-5
cdr3_aa: CASSRPPTTGPGELFF
cdr3_nt: TGTGCCAGCAGTAGACCCCCGACTACAGGGCCCGGGGAGCTGTTTTTT

clone_size: NA
j_call: TRBJ2-5
d_call: NA
v_call: TRBV10-2
cdr3_aa: CASSDGALTQYF
cdr3_nt: TGCGCCAGCAGCGACGGCGCGCTGACCCAGTACTTC

clone_size: NA
j_call: TRBJ2-1
d_call: NA
v_call: TRBV29-1
cdr3_aa: CSVRNNEQFF
cdr3_nt: TGCAGCGTTCGGAACAATGAGCAGTTCTTC

clone_size: many
j_call: TRBJ1-1
d_call: TRBD1
v_call: TRBV20-1
cdr3_aa: CSARRGQVTEAFF
cdr3_nt: TGCAGTGCTAGACGGGGACAGGTGACTGAAGCTTTCTTT

clone_size: NA
j_call: TRBJ1-5
d_call: NA
v_call: TRBV19
cdr3_aa: CASSGSLNQPQHF
cdr3_nt: TGTGCCAGTAGTGGCAGCCTAAATCAGCCCCAGCATTTT

clone_size: many
j_call: TRBJ1-5
d_call: TRBD1
v_call: TRBV5-5
cdr3_aa: CASSSGQGSNQPQHF
cdr3_nt: TGTGCCAGCAGCTCGGGACAGGGAAGCAATCAGCCCCAGCATTTT

clone_size: few
j_call: TRBJ2-3
d_call: TRBD1
v_call: TRBV2
cdr3_aa: CASTRDSSTDTQYF
cdr3_nt: TGTGCCAGCACCCGGGACAGTAGCACAGATACGCAGTATTTT

clone_size: NA
j_call: TRBJ1-6
d_call: NA
v_call: TRBV12-5
cdr3_aa: CASGLTGPNSPLHF
cdr3_nt: TGTGCTAGTGGTTTGACGGGCCCGAATTCACCCCTCCACTTT